Below, 28 T cell receptor beta chains from the same sample are listed, as sequenced in a study of shared clonotypes between healthy human individuals. Assay: immunoSEQ multiplex PCR; the TCRdb copy retains only in-frame clones and omits some. This sample has under 2,000,000 clones; roughly 95% occur once, and the top ten carry 1% to 1.5%. Selected positively for CCR7 and CD45RO-negative, naive CD8 cells excluded terminally differentiated effector memory CD45RA+ cells. Sequenced sample: naive CD8+ T cells sorted from blood. The receptors here all came from a young man in good health.

CDR3 residues: CSVDFLNTGELFF. The CDR3 DNA reads as TGCAGCGTTGATTTTTTGAACACCGGGGAGCTGTTTTTT. This chain joins TRBV29-1 and TRBJ2-2; no reliable D call. Trimming shortened V by 3 bases and J by 1 base, and 6 bases separated the two germline ends. This CDR3 has 13 residues. Germline V lookup: CDR1 SQVTM, CDR2 ANQGSEA.

The genes are TRBV15 and TRBJ1-2; maybe TRBD1 (5 bases). The V and J ends lost 2 bases and 4 bases respectively, with 17 bases between them. Per germline, CDR1 LNHNV and CDR2 YYDKDF (reference sequence). The CDR3 totals 16 residues. CDR3 bases: TGTGCCACCAGCAGAAGCTCCGGGACCTCCCTCTATGGCTACACCTTC. Protein: CATSRSSGTSLYGYTF.

This chain uses TRBV19 with TRBJ1-5; no reliable D call. Germline values: CDR1 LNHDA, CDR2 SQIVND (reference sequence). This CDR3 has 13 residues. Trimming shortened V by 4 bases and J by 10 bases, and 14 bases separated the two germline ends. The CDR3 DNA follows: TGTGCCAGTAGTAACGCGGCCCCAGAACCCCAGCATTTT. It is translated as CASSNAAPEPQHF.

Note on this clone: One junction end does not reproduce the germline sequence, and a read error may be involved. This rearrangement joins TRBV28 to TRBJ1-2; 9 bases match TRBD1. Germline values: CDR1 MDHEN, CDR2 SYDVKM. This CDR3 contains 15 residues. The CDR3 loop is CASSSPLVSGDRVFF. CDR3 coding DNA: TGTGCCAGCAGTTCCCCCCTCGTTTCTGGGGACAGGGTCTTCTTC.

The chain combines TRBV2 with TRBJ2-2; TRBD2 agrees at 8 bases. V was pared by 3 bases and J by 6 bases, with 9 bases of the junction left unmatched. Germline CDR1 reads SNHLY; CDR2 reads FYNNEI. The CDR3 extends over 16 amino acids. The CDR3 bases are TGTGCCAGCAGTGAGGGTTTTAGCGGGATAGCCGGGGAGCTGTTTTTT. This codes for CASSEGFSGIAGELFF. The full variable domain, completed using reference TRBV2 and TRBJ2-2, is EPEVTQTPSHQVTQMGQEVILRCVPISNHLYFYWYRQILGQKVEFLVSFYNNEISEKSEIFDDQFSVERPDGSNFTLKIRSTKLEDSAMYFCASSEGFSGIAGELFFGEGSRLTVL.

The V and J genes are TRBV15 and TRBJ2-7; TRBD1 aligns across 12 bases. This CDR3 spans 16 amino acids. The J segment lost 5 bases and the V segment lost 4 bases, leaving 9 bases of the junction unmatched. The germline V gene has CDR1 LNHNV and CDR2 YYDKDF (reference sequence). CDR3: CATSIGTGGAGDEQYF. CDR3 nucleotides: TGTGCCACCAGCATAGGGACAGGGGGCGCGGGGGACGAGCAGTACTTC.

The genes are TRBV9 and TRBJ2-5; 8 bases fit TRBD1. Germline V gene data show CDR1 as SGDLS and CDR2 as YYNGEE. The CDR3 spans 14 residues. With 3 bases clipped from V and 5 bases from J, the junction kept 6 bases outside the gene matches. The CDR3 DNA sequence: TGTGCCAGCAGCGCCGCAGGGGGCGTCGAGACCCAGTACTTC. Translating it yields CASSAAGGVETQYF.

The chain employs TRBV5-6 and TRBJ2-7; TRBD1 agrees at 7 bases. The CDR3 has 12 amino acids. From germline, CDR1 is SGHDT and CDR2 YYEEEE. Trimming at V came to 4 bases and at J to 6 bases, leaving 4 bases not matched to a gene. The DNA for the CDR3 is TGTGCCAGCAGCGGGACAGCTACCGAGCAGTACTTC. It codes for CASSGTATEQYF.

The gene calls are TRBV19 and TRBJ1-1; D unclear. The V and J ends lost 0 bases and 6 bases respectively, with 17 bases between them. CDR1 is LNHDA and CDR2 is SQIVND in the germline V gene (reference sequence). The CDR3 has 16 amino acids. DNA for the CDR3: TGTGCCAGTAGTATAGATGCGTGGTCGAACTGGCCTGAAGCTTTCTTT. It is translated as CASSIDAWSNWPEAFF.

This clone has just one count. The CDR3 is CASSFSNTYEQYF. CDR3 in DNA: TGTGCCAGCAGCTTCTCGAATACCTACGAGCAGTACTTC. This rearrangement joins TRBV11-2 to TRBJ2-7; D gene ambiguous. The ends were cut back, 3 bases at V and 2 bases at J, with 8 bases in the middle. CDR1 is SGHAT and CDR2 is FQNNGV in the germline V gene. The CDR3 totals 13 residues.

This rearrangement joins TRBV2 to TRBJ2-7; 8 nucleotides match TRBD1. The V gene's germline CDR1 is SNHLY and CDR2 FYNNEI. This CDR3 is 15 amino acids long. V shed 4 bases and J 3 bases; nucleotides not matched to a gene: 8. CDR3 in amino acids: CASSALGQEIYEQYF. In DNA form, the CDR3 reads TGTGCCAGCAGTGCGTTGGGACAGGAGATCTACGAGCAGTACTTC.

This sequence joins TRBV9 and TRBJ2-7; D unresolved. The germline gives CDR1 SGDLS, CDR2 YYNGEE. This CDR3 contains 15 residues. The V end was cut by 4 bases, the J end by 0 bases, with 14 bases between. Here the CDR3 reads CASSRTEVPSYEQYF. In DNA, the CDR3 is TGTGCCAGCAGCCGGACCGAGGTCCCCTCCTACGAGCAGTACTTC. Variable domain in full (rest from reference TRBV9 and TRBJ2-7): DSGVTQTPKHLITATGQRVTLRCSPRSGDLSVYWYQQSLDQGLQFLIQYYNGEERAKGNILERFSAQQFPDLHSELNLSSLELGDSALYFCASSRTEVPSYEQYFGPGTRLTVT.

The V and J genes are TRBV19 and TRBJ2-5; D tentatively reads TRBD1 or TRBD2 (6 bases each). Trimming pared 6 bases from V and 1 base from J, leaving 15 bases between. Germline assignment: CDR1 LNHDA and CDR2 SQIVND (reference sequence). The CDR3 sequence is 15 residues long. CDR3: CASSEGGTPQETQYF. The CDR3 nucleotides are TGTGCCAGTAGCGAAGGGGGGACTCCCCAAGAGACCCAGTACTTC.

J is TRBJ2-7 and V is TRBV7-9; D remains unclear. The CDR3 is made up of 11 amino acids. Per germline, CDR1 SEHNR and CDR2 FQNEAQ (reference sequence). Trimming took 1 base from V and 10 from J, leaving 8 bases between them. CDR3 nucleotide sequence: TGTGCCAGCAGCTTAGGCCATTTCCAGTACTTC. Amino acid sequence: CASSLGHFQYF.

The genes are TRBV7-9 and TRBJ2-7; 7 positions match TRBD1. The CDR3 contains 15 residues. The ends lost 0 bases at V and 7 bases at J; junction bases unmatched: 9. Germline V gene sequence: CDR1 SEHNR, CDR2 FQNEAQ (reference sequence). CDR3 sequence: CASSLAETGPGEQYF. In nucleotides, the CDR3 is TGTGCCAGCAGCTTAGCGGAGACAGGGCCTGGTGAGCAGTACTTC.

This chain uses TRBV5-6 with TRBJ2-3; D gene ambiguous. V lost 0 bases and J 6 bases, leaving 8 bases between the germline ends. The CDR3 contains 13 residues. Looked up from germline, CDR1 is SGHDT and CDR2 is YYEEEE. CDR3 sequence reads: CASSLAVFDTQYF. CDR3 DNA: TGTGCCAGCAGCTTGGCCGTCTTCGATACGCAGTATTTT. The full variable domain, in which reference TRBV5-6 and TRBJ2-3 provide the parts outside the CDR3, is DAGVTQSPTHLIKTRGQQVTLRCSPKSGHDTVSWYQQALGQGPQFIFQYYEEEERQRGNFPDRFSGHQFPNYSSELNVNALLLGDSALYLCASSLAVFDTQYFGPGTRLTVL.

V gene TRBV19 combines with J gene TRBJ1-1, with D unresolved. This CDR3 is built from 11 residues. The germline CDR1 and CDR2 sequences are LNHDA and SQIVND (reference sequence). Trimming took off 11 bases at V and 6 bases at J, with 13 bases between the two ends. In DNA form, the CDR3 reads TGTGCCTCCGCCCTCGGCGCTGAAGCTTTCTTT. Protein: CASALGAEAFF.

The chain employs TRBV9 and TRBJ2-7; D perhaps matches TRBD2 (7 bases). Germline V gene lookup returns CDR1 SGDLS and CDR2 YYNGEE. V lost 4 bases, J lost 0 bases, and 17 bases lay in between. This CDR3 region has 16 residues. The CDR3 nucleotides read TGTGCCAGCAGCCCGTATGAGGGGGAGGGCTCCTACGAGCAGTACTTC. Translating it yields CASSPYEGEGSYEQYF.

The rearrangement uses TRBV29-1 and TRBJ2-3; TRBD1 is a possible D gene (5 bases). The CDR3 spans 13 residues. Looked up from germline, CDR1 is SQVTM and CDR2 is ANQGSEA. The CDR3 coding sequence is TGCAGTCTCCTCAGGGTGGATAGAGATACGCAGTATTTT. As protein: CSLLRVDRDTQYF.

This chain joins TRBV5-4 and TRBJ2-7; weak D call: TRBD2 (6 bases). The germline V gene has CDR1 SGHNT and CDR2 YYREEE (reference sequence). This CDR3 has 15 residues. V gave up 2 bases and J gave up 5 bases, with 17 bases separating them. CDR3 in amino acids: CASSFRGGGAHEQYF. The DNA of the CDR3 is TGTGCCAGCAGCTTTAGGGGAGGAGGGGCCCACGAGCAGTACTTC.

This chain connects TRBV13 to TRBJ2-1; no firm D call. V lost 5 bases and J 6 bases, leaving 8 bases between the germline ends. The V gene's germline CDR1 is PRHDT and CDR2 FYEKMQ (reference sequence). The CDR3 totals 12 residues. For the CDR3, the DNA is TGTGCCAGCAGCCCTGCAAGCAATGAGCAGTTCTTC. Protein product: CASSPASNEQFF.

The CDR3 DNA is TGTGCCAGCAGCTTAAACGGACAGTACCTACAAGAGACCCAGTACTTC. It is translated as CASSLNGQYLQETQYF. The genes are TRBV11-2 and TRBJ2-5; D is possibly TRBD1 (6 bases). V gave up 2 bases and J gave up 2 bases, with 15 bases separating them. The CDR3 contains 16 residues. The germline V gene encodes CDR1 SGHAT and CDR2 FQNNGV.

The CDR3 DNA reads as TGTGCCTGGAGAAAACGGGGACGTCTAAATCAGCCCCAGCATTTT. Its protein is CAWRKRGRLNQPQHF. The chain couples TRBV30 to TRBJ1-5; D may be TRBD1 (5 bases). The CDR3 is made up of 15 amino acids. V was cut by 3 bases and J by 4 bases, with 16 bases left in between. CDR1 GTSNPN and CDR2 SVGIG come from the germline V gene (reference sequence).

Written as DNA, the CDR3 is TGCGCCAGCAGCCAAGATGAGGGGTACTACGAGCAGTACTTC. As protein: CASSQDEGYYEQYF. The rearrangement joins TRBV4-3 to TRBJ2-7; D may correspond to TRBD1 or TRBD2 (5 bases each). V was pared by 0 bases and J by 3 bases, with 9 bases between. Germline values: CDR1 LGHNA, CDR2 YSLEER. The CDR3 has 14 amino acids.

The chain is built from TRBV7-2 and TRBJ2-3, with D perhaps TRBD2 (6 bases). The germline V and J ends were trimmed by 0 bases and 2 bases, with 9 bases remaining between them. The CDR3 covers 15 residues. CDR1 is SGHTA, CDR2 FQGNSA, per germline. The CDR3 nucleotides are TGTGCCAGCAGCTTAGCGGCGGGACCCACAGATACGCAGTATTTT. It specifies CASSLAAGPTDTQYF.

This chain joins TRBV6-5 and TRBJ1-2; D gene ambiguous. With 0 bases removed from V and 8 bases from J, the gap between germline ends came to 13 bases. This CDR3 comprises 14 residues. The V gene's germline CDR1 is MNHEY and CDR2 SVGAGI. The CDR3 DNA reads as TGTGCCAGCAGTTACTCGCTTCGGGGTCCAGGCTACACCTTC. The encoded protein is CASSYSLRGPGYTF.

The gene calls are TRBV6-1 and TRBJ2-5; tentatively, D is TRBD1 (6 bases). The germline V and J ends were trimmed by 10 bases and 5 bases, with 17 bases remaining between them. The CDR3 covers 13 residues. Per germline, CDR1 MNHNS and CDR2 SASEGT. The CDR3 reads CATTGIRAETQYF. The CDR3, as DNA: TGTGCCACTACAGGGATTAGGGCCGAGACCCAGTACTTC.

The rearrangement joins TRBV9 to TRBJ2-3; TRBD2 might be the D (7 bases). V dropped 1 base and J dropped 2 bases, with 11 bases sitting between them. CDR1 and CDR2 (germline): SGDLS, YYNGEE. The CDR3 runs 15 residues. The CDR3 sequence is CASSVFGGPTDTQYF. In nucleotides, the CDR3 is TGTGCCAGCAGCGTATTCGGGGGGCCCACAGATACGCAGTATTTT.